This is a list of T cell receptor beta chains from one sample in a study of control samples from healthy donors and cancer patients. Sequencing used immunoSEQ multiplex PCR; TCRdb keeps in-frame clones, though not all of them. This sample has approximately 170,000 clones, with 91% found just once. The sequenced sample was blood. The source is a woman under 40 in good health. Each CDR3 is given with its conserved first and last residue. The D gene is left open where the match is weak. Clone size is shown for a subset of rows, as once, few, many or a class of expanded clone.

d_call: NA; clone_size: NA; v_call: TRBV12-3/TRBV12-4; j_call: TRBJ2-7; cdr3_aa: CASSSLYYEQYF; cdr3_nt: TGTGCCAGCAGTTCCCTCTACTACGAGCAGTACTTC
d_call: NA; clone_size: NA; v_call: TRBV4-3; j_call: TRBJ2-1; cdr3_aa: CASSQDLAFNEQFF; cdr3_nt: TGCGCCAGCAGCCAAGACCTAGCGTTCAATGAGCAGTTCTTC
d_call: TRBD1; clone_size: once; v_call: TRBV6-5; j_call: TRBJ1-2; cdr3_aa: CASSYSRGLNYGYTF; cdr3_nt: TGTGCCAGCAGTTACTCGAGGGGGCTTAACTATGGCTACACCTTC
d_call: NA; clone_size: NA; v_call: TRBV5-1; j_call: TRBJ2-5; cdr3_aa: CASSLLQQETQYF; cdr3_nt: TGCGCCAGCAGCTTGTTACAGCAAGAGACCCAGTACTTC
d_call: NA; clone_size: NA; v_call: TRBV3-1/TRBV3-2; j_call: TRBJ2-3; cdr3_aa: CASSHSTDTQYF; cdr3_nt: TGTGCCAGCAGCCACAGCACAGATACGCAGTATTTT
d_call: NA; clone_size: few; v_call: TRBV19; j_call: TRBJ1-5; cdr3_aa: CARTGQPNQPQHF; cdr3_nt: TGTGCCAGGACGGGACAACCCAATCAGCCCCAGCATTTT
d_call: TRBD1; clone_size: NA; v_call: TRBV29-1; j_call: TRBJ1-2; cdr3_aa: CSVVVGAGGGGYTF; cdr3_nt: TGCAGCGTTGTGGTTGGGGCAGGGGGCGGTGGCTACACCTTC
d_call: NA; clone_size: NA; v_call: TRBV12-3/TRBV12-4; j_call: TRBJ1-1; cdr3_aa: CASGAGWVTEAFF; cdr3_nt: TGTGCCAGCGGAGCAGGGTGGGTCACTGAAGCTTTCTTT
d_call: TRBD1; clone_size: NA; v_call: TRBV9; j_call: TRBJ1-3; cdr3_aa: CASSGDRSSGNTIYF; cdr3_nt: TGTGCCAGCAGCGGGGACAGGAGCTCTGGAAACACCATATATTTT
d_call: TRBD1; clone_size: NA; v_call: TRBV6-6; j_call: TRBJ2-7; cdr3_aa: CASTYGTGRYEQYF; cdr3_nt: TGTGCCAGCACCTACGGGACAGGGAGGTACGAGCAGTACTTC
d_call: NA; clone_size: few; v_call: TRBV9; j_call: TRBJ2-5; cdr3_aa: CASSVASQETQYF; cdr3_nt: TGTGCCAGCAGCGTAGCGTCCCAAGAGACCCAGTACTTC
d_call: NA; clone_size: once; v_call: TRBV21-1; j_call: TRBJ2-1; cdr3_aa: CASSKGTTGSDKVEQFF; cdr3_nt: TGTGCCAGCAGCAAAGGGACGACAGGGTCGGATAAGGTTGAGCAGTTCTTC
d_call: TRBD1; clone_size: few; v_call: TRBV2; j_call: TRBJ1-2; cdr3_aa: CAGGQGRGYGYTF; cdr3_nt: TGTGCCGGAGGACAGGGCAGGGGCTATGGCTACACCTTC
d_call: NA; clone_size: NA; v_call: TRBV30; j_call: TRBJ1-5; cdr3_aa: CAWSVGHNQPQHF; cdr3_nt: TGTGCCTGGAGTGTGGGTCATAATCAGCCCCAGCATTTT
d_call: TRBD1; clone_size: NA; v_call: TRBV6-6; j_call: TRBJ1-5; cdr3_aa: CASGQGNQPQHF; cdr3_nt: TGTGCCAGCGGACAGGGGAATCAGCCCCAGCATTTT
d_call: TRBD1; clone_size: NA; v_call: TRBV15; j_call: TRBJ1-4; cdr3_aa: CATSIRGNEKLFF; cdr3_nt: TGTGCCACCAGCATCAGGGGGAATGAAAAACTGTTTTTT
d_call: NA; clone_size: NA; v_call: TRBV6-5; j_call: TRBJ1-2; cdr3_aa: CASRDSPYGYTF; cdr3_nt: TGTGCCAGCAGAGACAGTCCCTATGGCTACACCTTC
d_call: TRBD2; clone_size: NA; v_call: TRBV7-9; j_call: TRBJ2-3; cdr3_aa: CASSAGTSGGPRTDTQYF; cdr3_nt: TGTGCCAGCAGCGCCGGGACTAGCGGGGGGCCGCGCACAGATACGCAGTATTTT
d_call: TRBD1; clone_size: NA; v_call: TRBV6-1; j_call: TRBJ1-1; cdr3_aa: CASSELPGTGNTEAFF; cdr3_nt: TGTGCCAGCAGTGAGTTACCCGGGACAGGGAACACTGAAGCTTTCTTT
d_call: TRBD1; clone_size: once; v_call: TRBV7-3; j_call: TRBJ1-1; cdr3_aa: CASSLGMDRGTFF; cdr3_nt: TGTGCCAGCAGCTTAGGTATGGACAGGGGGACTTTCTTT